The sequence of this TCR beta chain was determined in a study of cytomegalovirus exposure and HLA in healthy donors (TCRdb year 2017). General notes on the study: An earlier analysis of about 560 of the donors reported around 280 Gb of sequence data and some 110 million unique TCR beta sequences obtained from 180 million or so T cells. The study profiled the T cell repertoires of fewer than 850 subjects by immunosequencing and related them to cytomegalovirus serostatus. In a later analysis, previously published TCR beta repertoires from 600 to 850 donors were re-analyzed and high-resolution HLA genotyping was added so that TCR occurrence patterns could be studied. The genetic ancestry cluster associated with self-reported Caucasian donors included around four fifths of the roughly 400 genotyped donors. In the later analysis, no new phenotypic data were used to find candidate immune exposures; instead, reliance was placed on TCR beta sequences and their occurrence across donors. The number of typed donors differed by locus: roughly 620-630 for A, B, C, DRB1 and DQB1; 522 for DQA1; roughly 600 for DPA1; and around 470 for DPB1. A later genetic analysis took genome-wide SNP genotypes for about three fifths of the roughly 670 donors and used that subset as a discovery cohort. In addition to the first cohort of roughly 700 subjects, a separate validation cohort of approximately 130 different subjects was used. All discovery cohort repertoires had been generated using a single sequencing platform. To decide whether each TCR beta V gene segment behaved as functional or pseudogenic, an earlier analysis of some 540 of the donors relied on high-throughput TCR beta sequencing. To predict cytomegalovirus infection status, the study brought together high-throughput TCR immunosequencing, statistical association of individual TCRs with disease status, and machine learning. HLA typing included class I and class II loci at four-digit resolution. Approximately 300 gigabases of sequencing data and 80 million or so unique TCR sequences were included in an early release covering 550 to 800 HLA-typed donors. The aim of the study was to test whether cataloging public T cell receptors could identify signatures of past pathogen exposure. Roughly five DR-DQ haplotypes were handled as single units for association and clustering because linkage in the cohort was strong. Donor age, sex, ethnicity and CMV serostatus were compiled together with the repertoire data. Across some 400 genotyped donors of the cohort, an average of about 240,000 unique TCR beta nucleotide sequences per donor were sequenced, and approximately 17% of those sequences were non-productive. General findings and caveats noted by the study authors: In vitro tests confirmed that a few of the cytomegalovirus-associated TCR beta chains recognize cytomegalovirus antigens. The authors suggested that the approach could potentially be extended to other disease states and immunological phenotypes. The study listed approximately 150 TCR beta chains as associated with cytomegalovirus. The presence/absence analyses assumed that sequencing depth was roughly uniform across donors, and that assumption may not be true. The sequencing pipeline was judged likely to have produced a cluster of highly shared sequence variants as a technical artifact. A later analysis found that most CMV-associated TCR beta chains appeared HLA-restricted, with HLA associations seemingly driven largely by CMV exposure. The only immune exposure information available for the cohort was CMV serostatus. In a later analysis, several top co-occurrence clusters were reported to appear linked to parvovirus B19, influenza, CMV and Epstein-Barr virus. According to a later genetic analysis, donors in an Asian-associated ancestry cluster had fewer N-insertions in productive TCRs than the approximately 610-donor mean. Compared with equally common non-associated chains, HLA-associated TCR beta chains in a later analysis were more clonally expanded and had lower generation probabilities. Because some donors lacked HLA typing at each locus, the association tests relied only on the typed subset. In an earlier analysis of 587 of the donors, most TCR beta V segments appeared in productive rearrangements about 87% or about 30% of the time, broadly matching IMGT annotations. Only TCR beta chains were sequenced in this cohort, and the absence of alpha or paired-chain data limited detectable features. Linkage disequilibrium might explain the correlated functional status among segregating V segments, but an unknown experimental factor could not be ruled out. A further reported finding was that TCR beta sequences accurately predicted the HLA-A and HLA-B alleles for most subjects in the first cohort. A later analysis associated about 17,000 TCR beta sequences with specific HLA alleles at a false discovery rate of 0.05. A later genetic analysis associated a missense DCLRE1C variant with V-gene and J-gene trimming of TCR beta chains, and an independent cohort replicated the association. Because counts were too low, more than 15 rarely observed V segments, including chromosome 9 orphons, were excluded from the earlier analysis of 587 of the donors. Most TCR sequences were seen in very few donors, while some public TCRs were found in many individuals. In a later analysis, the rate of TCR association differed among HLA loci, with DRB1 alleles having the most associated TCRs and HLA-C alleles having the fewest. Strong co-occurrence of HLA alleles, especially DR and DQ, made assigning TCR associations to individual alleles difficult. The classifier was reported to diagnose cytomegalovirus status with high specificity and sensitivity in both the original cohort and the validation cohort.

In total, 666 healthy bone marrow donors made up the cohort. All cohort members were sampled while nominally healthy, although unrecorded immune exposures were likely present. The donor was CMV seropositive and belonged to the group of 250 to 300 seropositive cohort members. A peripheral blood sample was provided by each donor, and peripheral blood mononuclear cells were used for TCR beta sequencing. The Qiagen DNeasy Blood Extraction Kit was used to extract genomic DNA from the blood cell samples. As concerns this clone: Its target antigen remains unknown. No much larger clone exists at a distance of one base, and base qualities are not known.

Library preparation used the immunoSEQ multiplex PCR assay. For the multiplex PCR, a mixture combining 60 forward primers for TCR Vbeta segments and 13 reverse primers for TCR Jbeta segments was used. Amplification of the CDR3 region of rearranged TCR beta genes was performed with a multiplex PCR assay on genomic DNA. Amplified TCR beta libraries were sequenced as 87-base-pair reads on the Illumina HiSeq System. The authors' analysis ran thus. A later analysis tallied 75 million to 95 million unique TCR beta chains across the 660 or so repertoires, and approximately 11 million of those chains were shared by two or more donors. Raw reads were error-corrected and collapsed into unique sequences with a nearest-neighbor algorithm that merged closely related sequences to remove PCR and sequencing errors. CDR3 sequences were aligned to IMGT reference sequences to assign V, D and J gene segments. Each retained sequence needed at least a six-nucleotide match to both a V gene segment and a J gene segment. Rearrangements were classified as productive when the CDR3 lacked stop codons and remained in frame with V and J, and all other rearrangements were classified as non-productive. Following IMGT convention, CDR3 was defined as the stretch from the second conserved V-encoded cysteine to the conserved J-encoded phenylalanine. The earlier analysis of fewer than 750 of the donors excluded sequences that lacked an unambiguous match to a single V gene segment. An earlier analysis of several hundred of the donors called V segments functional above 56.7% productive rearrangements and segregating when the between-donor standard deviation exceeded 5%. A statistical classification framework was built to diagnose cytomegalovirus status from the catalog of TCR beta chain sequences. In a later analysis, V and J genes were assigned by comparing TCR nucleotide sequences against IMGT/GENE-DB human TR gene sequences. In a later analysis, CDR3 sequences and most-parsimonious VDJ recombination scenarios were assigned using the TCRdist pipeline. A later analysis defined each TCR beta chain by its CDR3 amino acid sequence plus V-gene family, and excluded reads lacking a unique V-gene family. As a way to deal with suspected cross-contamination and a sequencing artifact, a later analysis dropped approximately 570 nucleotide sequences that were highly shared and had low generation probability. In a later analysis, a clonal expansion index for each public chain was calculated from normalized within-repertoire ranks of inferred template counts. In a later analysis, generation probabilities were computed with a VDJ recombination model fitted to out-of-frame rearrangements, and the resulting probabilities were checked against IGoR. A later analysis scored TCR-TCR, TCR-HLA and TCR-CMV co-occurrence with hypergeometric tests, applying a repertoire-size bias correction to TCR pairs. False discovery rates were estimated in a later analysis by permuting HLA or CMV assignments 20 times. In a later analysis, co-occurring TCRs were grouped using DBSCAN, and TCRdist sequence similarity was added for clustering within HLA-allele-positive subsets. Repertoires with fewer than 30,000 or more than 120,000 public chains were left out of co-occurrence clustering, as were five repertoires with anomalous nucleotide sharing. TCRdb took this table from immuneACCESS and kept in-frame rearrangements with V and J called. Such tables lack part of the clones; where checked against another copy, unresolved V genes explain under half of the gap, and the rest is unexplained. That table supplies the V and J calls and clone size; D and trimming were determined from the DNA. This sample comprises about 120,000 clones, about 62% of them detected only once. The ten largest account for roughly 8.6% of the sample.

This receptor was obtained from a woman aged 40 to 49 in good health and CMV-seropositive. The sequencing input was PBMCs.

The CDR3 sequence is CASSAAPDRGLNQPQHF. The DNA is TGTGCCAGCAGTGCAGCCCCAGACAGGGGGCTTAATCAGCCCCAGCATTTT. The rearranged chain carries TRBV6-1 and TRBJ1-5; 10 of the junction bases match TRBD1. The CDR3 runs 17 residues from the cysteine to the phenylalanine. CDR3 DNA is the only sequence kept; it has 51 bases, read in frame from the first base. The germline V and J ends show losses of 4 bases and 4 bases respectively, and no gene match explains 10 bases of the junction. In the germline V gene, CDR1 corresponds to MNHNS and CDR2 to SASEGT.